The clone carrying this TCR beta chain was observed a handful of times. As to time point: week 3, after first cycle of checkpoint inhibitor. Apart from a couple of fast progressors, RECIST 1.1 response was judged 12 weeks post-infusion. This specimen belongs to a study of blood T cell dynamics during melanoma immunotherapy. In the study overall: Patients with metastatic melanoma got pembrolizumab or nivolumab-ipilimumab as first-line care.

Profiled with immunoSEQ multiplex PCR; TCRdb holds only in-frame clones, not every one. The profile shows roughly 10,000 clones, approximately 91% of them singletons. Germline loops: CDR1 MNHEY, CDR2 SMNVEV (reference sequence). The germline V and J ends were trimmed by 3 bases and 2 bases, with 10 bases remaining between them. CDR3 length equals 14 residues. The specimen was blood, collected from a patient treated with checkpoint blockade. This chain joins TRBV27 and TRBJ1-1; D gene ambiguous. The source of this sequence is a human donor with melanoma. The CDR3 region has the DNA TGTGCCAGCAGTTTGGGGTTCGGTAACACTGAAGCTTTCTTT. This codes for CASSLGFGNTEAFF.